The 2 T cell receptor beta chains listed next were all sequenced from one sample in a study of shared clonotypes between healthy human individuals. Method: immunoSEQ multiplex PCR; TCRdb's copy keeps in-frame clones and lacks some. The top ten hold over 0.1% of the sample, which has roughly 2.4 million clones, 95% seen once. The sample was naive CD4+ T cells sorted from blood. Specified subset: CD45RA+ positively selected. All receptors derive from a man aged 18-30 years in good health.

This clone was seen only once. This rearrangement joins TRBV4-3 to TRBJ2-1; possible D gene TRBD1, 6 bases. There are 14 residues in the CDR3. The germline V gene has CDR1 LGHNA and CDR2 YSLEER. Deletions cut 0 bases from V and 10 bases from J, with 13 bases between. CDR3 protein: CASSQEGGVGEQFF. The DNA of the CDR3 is TGCGCCAGCAGCCAAGAAGGGGGAGTGGGCGAGCAGTTCTTC.

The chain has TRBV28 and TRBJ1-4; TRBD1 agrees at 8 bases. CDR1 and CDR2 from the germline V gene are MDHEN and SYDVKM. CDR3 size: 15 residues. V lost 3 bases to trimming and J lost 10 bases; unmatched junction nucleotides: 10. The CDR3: CASSFVWAGGRKLFF. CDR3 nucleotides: TGTGCCAGCAGTTTCGTCTGGGCAGGGGGCCGAAAACTGTTTTTT.